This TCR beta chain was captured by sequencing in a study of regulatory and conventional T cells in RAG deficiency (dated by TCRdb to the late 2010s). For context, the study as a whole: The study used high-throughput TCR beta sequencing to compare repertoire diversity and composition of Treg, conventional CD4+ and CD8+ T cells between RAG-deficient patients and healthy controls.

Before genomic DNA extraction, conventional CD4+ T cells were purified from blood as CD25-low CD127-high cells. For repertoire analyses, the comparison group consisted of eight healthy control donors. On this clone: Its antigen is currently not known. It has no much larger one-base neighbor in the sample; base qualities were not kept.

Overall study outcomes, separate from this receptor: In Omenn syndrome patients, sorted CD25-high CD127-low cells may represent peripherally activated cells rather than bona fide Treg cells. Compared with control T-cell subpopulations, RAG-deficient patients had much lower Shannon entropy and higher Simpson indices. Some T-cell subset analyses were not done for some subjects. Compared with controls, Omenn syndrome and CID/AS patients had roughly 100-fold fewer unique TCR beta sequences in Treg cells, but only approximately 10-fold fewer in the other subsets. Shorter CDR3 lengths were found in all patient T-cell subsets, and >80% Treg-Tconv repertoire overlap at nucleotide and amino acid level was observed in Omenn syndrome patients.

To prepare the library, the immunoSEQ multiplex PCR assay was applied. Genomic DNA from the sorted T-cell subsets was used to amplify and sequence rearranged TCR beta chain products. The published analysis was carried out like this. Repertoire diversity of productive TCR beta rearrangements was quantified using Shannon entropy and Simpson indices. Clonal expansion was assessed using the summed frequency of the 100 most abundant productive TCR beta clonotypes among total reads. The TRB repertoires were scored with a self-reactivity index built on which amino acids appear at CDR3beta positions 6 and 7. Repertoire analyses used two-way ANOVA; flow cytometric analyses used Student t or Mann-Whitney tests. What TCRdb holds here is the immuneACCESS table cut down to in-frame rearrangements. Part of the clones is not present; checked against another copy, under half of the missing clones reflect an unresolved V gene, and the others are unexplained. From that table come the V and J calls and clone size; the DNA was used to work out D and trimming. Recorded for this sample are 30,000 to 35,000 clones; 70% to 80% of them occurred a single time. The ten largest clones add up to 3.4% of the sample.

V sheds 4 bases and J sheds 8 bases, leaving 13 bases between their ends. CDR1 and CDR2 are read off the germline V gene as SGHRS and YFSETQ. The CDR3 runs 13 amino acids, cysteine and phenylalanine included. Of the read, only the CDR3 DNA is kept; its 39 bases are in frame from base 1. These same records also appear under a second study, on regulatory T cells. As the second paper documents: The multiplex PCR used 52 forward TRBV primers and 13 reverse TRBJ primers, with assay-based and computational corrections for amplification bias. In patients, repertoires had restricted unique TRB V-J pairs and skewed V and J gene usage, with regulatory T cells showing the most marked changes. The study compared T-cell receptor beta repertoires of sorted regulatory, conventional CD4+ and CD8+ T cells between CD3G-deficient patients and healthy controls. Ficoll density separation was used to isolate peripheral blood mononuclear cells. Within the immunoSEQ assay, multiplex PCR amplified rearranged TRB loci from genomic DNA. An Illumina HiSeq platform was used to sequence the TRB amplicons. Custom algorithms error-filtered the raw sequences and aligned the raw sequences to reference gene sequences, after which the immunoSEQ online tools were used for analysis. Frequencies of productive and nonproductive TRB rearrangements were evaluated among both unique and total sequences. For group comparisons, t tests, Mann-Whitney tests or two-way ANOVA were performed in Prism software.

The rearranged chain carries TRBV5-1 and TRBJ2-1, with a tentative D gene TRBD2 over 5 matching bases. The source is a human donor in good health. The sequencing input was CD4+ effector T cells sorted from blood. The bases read TGCGCCAGCAGCCCCGGACGGGGTTATGAGCAGTTCTTC. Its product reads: CASSPGRGYEQFF.